The source of this T cell receptor (beta chain) is a study of blood T cell repertoires in COVID-19. This clone was recorded only once. TCRdb's copy holds only in-frame clones and misses some; the assay was immunoSEQ multiplex PCR. The table lists under 200,000 clones, around four fifths of them singletons. The TCR sequence derives from a woman in her 70s with COVID-19, enrolled during active disease. Sequenced: peripheral blood.

The CDR3 region is CATSDPPGGYNEQFF. The CDR3 DNA reads TGTGCCACCAGTGACCCCCCGGGGGGATACAATGAGCAGTTCTTC. The J gene is TRBJ2-1, the V gene TRBV24-1, with 7 bases lining up with TRBD2. CDR1 and CDR2 from the germline V gene are KGHDR and SFDVKD. V lost 4 bases to trimming and J lost 4 bases; unmatched junction nucleotides: 6. This CDR3 region has 15 residues.